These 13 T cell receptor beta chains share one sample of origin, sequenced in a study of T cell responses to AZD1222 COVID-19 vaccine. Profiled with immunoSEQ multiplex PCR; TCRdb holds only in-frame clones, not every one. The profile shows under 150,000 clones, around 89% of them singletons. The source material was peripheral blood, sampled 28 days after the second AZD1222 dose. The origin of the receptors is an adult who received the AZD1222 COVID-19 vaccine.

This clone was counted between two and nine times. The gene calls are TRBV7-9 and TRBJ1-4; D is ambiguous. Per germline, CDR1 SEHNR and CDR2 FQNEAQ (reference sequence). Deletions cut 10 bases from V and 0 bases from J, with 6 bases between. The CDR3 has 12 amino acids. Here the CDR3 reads CATLATNEKLFF. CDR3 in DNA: TGTGCCACCCTTGCAACTAATGAAAAACTGTTTTTT.

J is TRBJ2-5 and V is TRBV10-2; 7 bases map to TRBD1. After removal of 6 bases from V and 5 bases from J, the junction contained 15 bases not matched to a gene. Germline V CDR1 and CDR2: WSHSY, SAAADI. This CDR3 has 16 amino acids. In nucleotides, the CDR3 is TGCGCCAGCAGCGAGACTCCGACAGGGATAGTTGAGACCCAGTACTTC. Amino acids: CASSETPTGIVETQYF.

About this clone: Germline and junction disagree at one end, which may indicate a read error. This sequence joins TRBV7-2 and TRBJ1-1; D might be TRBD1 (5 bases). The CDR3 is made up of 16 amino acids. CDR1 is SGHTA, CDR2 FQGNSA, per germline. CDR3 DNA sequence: TGTGCCAGCAGCTTAGCGGTCGGAGTGGGGGAGCCGCCCGACCAATTT. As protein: CASSLAVGVGEPPDQF.

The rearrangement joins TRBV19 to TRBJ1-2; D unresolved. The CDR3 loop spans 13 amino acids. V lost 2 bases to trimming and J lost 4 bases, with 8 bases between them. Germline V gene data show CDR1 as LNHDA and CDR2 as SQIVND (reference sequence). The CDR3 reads CASSINRAYGYTF. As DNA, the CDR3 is TGTGCCAGTAGTATAAACAGAGCCTATGGCTACACCTTC.

The CDR3 DNA follows: TGTGCCAGCAAGCCGGGCGAAAATCAGCCCCAGCATTTT. Translation: CASKPGENQPQHF. V gene TRBV18 combines with J gene TRBJ1-5; D is undetermined. Germline V gene data show CDR1 as KGHSH and CDR2 as LQKENI. Trimming pared 8 bases from V and 4 bases from J, leaving 12 bases between. The CDR3 has 13 amino acids.

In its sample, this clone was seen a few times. The CDR3 sequence is CASSPGTSGGAGELFF. CDR3 nucleotide sequence: TGTGCCAGCAGCCCCGGGACTAGCGGGGGGGCCGGGGAGCTGTTTTTT. The V gene is TRBV11-3, the J gene TRBJ2-2; 16 nucleotides line up with TRBD2. CDR1 SGHNT and CDR2 YENEEA come from the germline V gene. Trimming at V came to 5 bases and at J to 6 bases, leaving 3 bases not matched to a gene. The CDR3 length is 16 residues.

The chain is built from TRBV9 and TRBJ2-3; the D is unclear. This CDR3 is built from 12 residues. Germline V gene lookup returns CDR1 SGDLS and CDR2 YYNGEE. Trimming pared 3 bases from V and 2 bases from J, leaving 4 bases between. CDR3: CASSEFTDTQYF. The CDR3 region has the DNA TGTGCCAGCAGCGAGTTCACAGATACGCAGTATTTT. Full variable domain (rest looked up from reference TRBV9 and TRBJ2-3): DSGVTQTPKHLITATGQRVTLRCSPRSGDLSVYWYQQSLDQGLQFLIQYYNGEERAKGNILERFSAQQFPDLHSELNLSSLELGDSALYFCASSEFTDTQYFGPGTRLTVL.

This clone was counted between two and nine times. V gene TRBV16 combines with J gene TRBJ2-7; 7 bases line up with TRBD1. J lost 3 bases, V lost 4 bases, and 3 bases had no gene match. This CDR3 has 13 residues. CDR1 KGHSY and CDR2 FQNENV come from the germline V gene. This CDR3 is CASSLQGVYEQYF. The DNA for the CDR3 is TGTGCCAGCAGCCTCCAGGGGGTCTACGAGCAGTACTTC.

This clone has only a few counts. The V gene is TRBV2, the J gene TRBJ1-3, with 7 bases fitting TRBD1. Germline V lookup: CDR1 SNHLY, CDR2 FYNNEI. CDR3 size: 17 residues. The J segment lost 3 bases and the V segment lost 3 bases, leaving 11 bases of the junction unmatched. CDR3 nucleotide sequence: TGTGCCAGCAGTGATCGCGTCCTAGGGACAGTTGGAAACACCATATATTTT. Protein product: CASSDRVLGTVGNTIYF.

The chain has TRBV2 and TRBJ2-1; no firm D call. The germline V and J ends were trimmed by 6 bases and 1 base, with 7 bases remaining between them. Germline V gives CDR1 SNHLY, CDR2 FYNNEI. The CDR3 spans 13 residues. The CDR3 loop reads CASRAQSYNEQFF. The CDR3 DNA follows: TGTGCCAGCAGGGCTCAGTCCTACAATGAGCAGTTCTTC.

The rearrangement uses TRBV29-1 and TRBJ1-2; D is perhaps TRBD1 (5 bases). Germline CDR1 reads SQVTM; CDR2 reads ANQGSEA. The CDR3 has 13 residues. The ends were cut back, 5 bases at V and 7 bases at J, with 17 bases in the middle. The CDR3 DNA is TGCAGCGTTAGGGACTACCTCAAGGGTGGCTACACCTTC. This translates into CSVRDYLKGGYTF.

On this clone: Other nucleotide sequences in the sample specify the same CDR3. CDR3 residues: CASSPDRGDTEAFF. DNA of the CDR3: TGCGCCAGCAGCCCCGACAGGGGAGACACTGAAGCTTTCTTT. The rearrangement links TRBV5-1 to TRBJ1-1; 8 bases match TRBD1. Looked up from germline, CDR1 is SGHRS and CDR2 is YFSETQ. V shed 4 bases, J shed 3 bases, and the junction held 5 bases outside the gene matches. The CDR3 covers 14 residues.

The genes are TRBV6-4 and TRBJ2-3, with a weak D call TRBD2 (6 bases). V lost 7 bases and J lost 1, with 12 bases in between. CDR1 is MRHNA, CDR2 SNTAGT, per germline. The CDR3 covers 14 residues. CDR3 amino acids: CASKPGLGTDTQYF. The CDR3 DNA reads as TGTGCCAGCAAGCCGGGACTTGGCACAGATACGCAGTATTTT.